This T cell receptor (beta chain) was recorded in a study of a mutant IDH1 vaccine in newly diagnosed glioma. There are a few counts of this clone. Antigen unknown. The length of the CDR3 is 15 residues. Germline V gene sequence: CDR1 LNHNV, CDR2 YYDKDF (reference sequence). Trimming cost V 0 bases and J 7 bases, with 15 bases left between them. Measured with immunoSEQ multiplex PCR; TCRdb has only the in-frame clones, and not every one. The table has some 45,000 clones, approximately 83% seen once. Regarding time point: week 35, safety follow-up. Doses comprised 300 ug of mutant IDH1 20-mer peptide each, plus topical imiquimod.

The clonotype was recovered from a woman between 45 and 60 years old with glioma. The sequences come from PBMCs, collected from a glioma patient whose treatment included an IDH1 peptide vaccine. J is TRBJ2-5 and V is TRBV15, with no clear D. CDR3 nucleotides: TGTGCCACCAGCAGAGATAAGTCCCCCGAGGTGACCCAGTACTTC. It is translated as CATSRDKSPEVTQYF.